The 14 T cell receptor beta chains below all came from one sample that was sequenced in a study of tumor-infiltrating lymphocytes in oesophageal squamous cell carcinoma. TCRdb re-called the PCR reads through MiXCR, storing one row per CDR3 protein. Seen here are 15,000 to 20,000 distinct CDR3 sequences, 35% to 50% observed once, and the top ten hold approximately 12%. The specimen sequenced was normal esophageal tissue next to the tumor. The receptors shown here come from a male donor with esophageal squamous cell carcinoma.

V and J are TRBV7-3 and TRBJ2-3, with 8 positions matching TRBD2. The trim removed 4 bases at V and 4 bases at J, leaving 7 bases unmatched. The germline V gene encodes CDR1 SGHTA and CDR2 FQGTGA. CDR3 size: 15 residues. The CDR3 DNA is TGTGCCAGCAGCTCCGGGACTAGTCTTTCAGATACGCAGTATTTT. It is translated as CASSSGTSLSDTQYF. Using reference TRBV7-3 and TRBJ2-3 for the parts outside the CDR3, the full variable domain is GAGVSQTPSNKVTEKGKYVELRCDPISGHTALYWYRQSLGQGPEFLIYFQGTGAADDSGLPNDRFFAVRPEGSVSTLKIQRTERGDSAVYLCASSSGTSLSDTQYFGPGTRLTVL.

The chain recombines TRBV5-6 with TRBJ1-1; D unclear. The CDR3 spans 15 residues. CDR1 and CDR2 from the germline V gene are SGHDT and YYEEEE. V was pared by 1 base and J by 4 bases, with 14 bases between. The CDR3 protein is CASSLSGGTATEAFF. As DNA, the CDR3 is TGTGCCAGCAGCTTGAGCGGCGGAACCGCCACTGAAGCTTTCTTT.

In this sample, this clonotype turned up a few times. The V and J genes are TRBV2 and TRBJ2-7; D perhaps matches TRBD2 (6 bases). CDR1 is SNHLY and CDR2 is FYNNEI in the germline V gene. The CDR3 runs to 14 residues. The V end was cut by 6 bases, the J end by 2 bases, with 14 bases between. CDR3 bases: TGTGCCAGCAGGGGAGCGAGGAGGGCCTACGAGCAGTACTTC. It is translated as CASRGARRAYEQYF.

The rearrangement uses TRBV12-3 or TRBV12-4 and TRBJ2-5; 8 bases align to TRBD1. This CDR3 contains 13 residues. Unmatched junction bases numbered 5, after V lost 6 bases and J lost 5 bases. The DNA for the CDR3 is TGTGCCAGCAGCTTTTGGACAGGGGAGACCCAGTACTTC. Amino acid sequence: CASSFWTGETQYF.

This clonotype has a count of ten or more. The chain is built from TRBV6-2 or TRBV6-3 and TRBJ1-5; D not certain. The CDR3 has 13 amino acids. CDR1 is MNHEY, CDR2 SVGEGT, per germline. V lost 2 bases and J lost 7, with 9 bases in between. The CDR3 sequence is CASSYLSVQPQHF. The DNA for the CDR3 is TGTGCCAGCAGTTACCTTTCCGTACAGCCCCAGCATTTT.

The chain links TRBV7-2 to TRBJ2-4; a possible D gene is TRBD1 (5 bases). The tail of the sequence fits TRBJ1-2 better, so the J call may be wrong. CDR1 is SGHTA and CDR2 is FQGNSA in the germline V gene. The CDR3 contains 16 residues. CDR3 sequence reads: CASSLEASGTYYGYTF. CDR3 nucleotide sequence: TGTGCCAGCAGCTTAGAGGCTTCAGGGACGTACTATGGCTACACCTTC.

This clonotype was counted at least ten times. The V gene is TRBV18, the J gene TRBJ2-1; D is undetermined. The germline CDR1 and CDR2 sequences are KGHSH and LQKENI. This CDR3 is built from 17 residues. The V end was cut by 7 bases, the J end by 2 bases, with 21 bases between. For the CDR3, the DNA is TGTGCCAGCTTCACCACTTCCGTAACACCCGCCTACAATGAGCAGTTCTTC. Translated, it gives CASFTTSVTPAYNEQFF.

This clonotype was recorded many times. The V and J genes are TRBV10-2 and TRBJ2-2, with 9 bases aligning to TRBD1. Germline CDR1 reads WSHSY; CDR2 reads SAAADI. CDR3 length: 15 residues. Trimming took 6 bases from V and 5 from J; bases not matched to a gene: 7. The CDR3 loop reads CASSPATGGTGELFF. The CDR3 bases are TGCGCCAGCAGCCCCGCGACAGGGGGGACCGGGGAGCTGTTTTTT.

The V and J genes are TRBV11-1 and TRBJ2-5; 7 bases line up with TRBD1. The tail of the sequence fits TRBJ2-7 better, so the J call may be wrong. CDR1 is SGHAT, CDR2 FQDESV, per germline (reference sequence). This CDR3 region has 15 residues. CDR3 nucleotide sequence: TGTGCCAGCAGCTCCCGGGACAGAAATTCCTACGAGCAGTACTTC. Amino acids: CASSSRDRNSYEQYF.

This clonotype was seen repeatedly, ten times or more. The J gene is TRBJ2-3, the V gene TRBV28; 8 bases line up with TRBD2. Looked up from germline, CDR1 is MDHEN and CDR2 is SYDVKM. The CDR3 has 14 amino acids. J gave up 3 bases and V 6 bases, and 5 bases lay outside the gene matches. CDR3 nucleotides: TGTGCCAGCAGCACCGGGGGGGGGACAGATACGCAGTATTTT. Its translation is CASSTGGGTDTQYF.

This clonotype was detected only a few times. The V and J genes are TRBV5-1 and TRBJ2-2; D not resolved. V lost 0 bases and J 0 bases, leaving 0 bases between the germline ends. Germline CDR1 is SGHRS and CDR2 is YFSETQ. The CDR3 loop spans 13 amino acids. CDR3 sequence reads: CASSLANTGELFF. CDR3 DNA: TGCGCCAGCAGCTTGGCGAACACCGGGGAGCTGTTTTTT. Based on the CDR3 plus reference TRBV5-1 and TRBJ2-2, the full variable domain is KAGVTQTPRYLIKTRGQQVTLSCSPISGHRSVSWYQQTPGQGLQFLFEYFSETQRNKGNFPGRFSGRQFSNSRSEMNVSTLELGDSALYLCASSLANTGELFFGEGSRLTVL.

As to this clonotype: Given the absence of the conserved phenylalanine or tryptophan at the CDR3 end, a read error is likely. Because the CDR3's place on the DNA is in doubt, the DNA is left out and the CDR3 is given as listed by TCRdb. The chain has TRBV7-8 and TRBJ2-7; the table's D call, TRBD1, has no DNA check behind it. Germline-derived CDR1 and CDR2 are SGHVS and FQNEAQ. The CDR3 region is 15 residues in length, termini included. The CDR3: CASSQGRFYGYTFGS.

CDR3 DNA sequence: TGTGCCATCAGTCAACTTTCGGGACAGCGAAATTCACCCCTCCACTTT. This gives the protein CAISQLSGQRNSPLHF. The J gene is TRBJ1-6, the V gene TRBV10-3, with 7 bases that match TRBD1. The CDR3 consists of 16 residues. Germline CDR1 and CDR2: ENHRY and SYGVKD. V lost 5 bases, J lost 7 bases, and 11 bases stayed unmatched.

This clonotype rates as medium-sized (0.01 to 0.1%). The chain joins TRBV27 to TRBJ2-5, with 7 bases fitting TRBD2. J was trimmed by 8 bases and V by 4 bases; bases with no gene match: 7. This CDR3 has 13 amino acids. Germline loops: CDR1 MNHEY, CDR2 SMNVEV (reference sequence). CDR3 loop: CASSSGLGFTQYF. The CDR3 DNA follows: TGTGCCAGCAGTTCCGGACTAGGATTCACCCAGTACTTC.